Listed below are T cell receptor beta chains from one sample, sequenced in a study of graft-versus-host responses after intestinal transplantation. Profiling relied on immunoSEQ multiplex PCR, and the TCRdb table lists in-frame clones only, not all of them. The data show around 90,000 clones, roughly 92% seen once. The antigens for these receptors are not known. This sample comprised unstimulated CD4+ T cells sorted from spleen or lymph node cells, obtained before intestinal transplant. Receptors originate from a human donor who received an intestinal transplant. Each CDR3 is given with its conserved first and last residue. The order of the fields is CDR3 length, V gene, J gene, D gene, clone size, CDR3 DNA, CDR3 protein. The D gene is left open where the match is weak. Clone size is stated in some rows and not others, as once, few, many or a class when expanded.

16,TRBV6-4,TRBJ2-1,TRBD2,-,TGTGCCAGCAGCCAAACGGGGCTAGCGGGTAGTAATGAGCAGTTCTTC,CASSQTGLAGSNEQFF
11,TRBV28,TRBJ2-7,-,-,TGTGCCAGCAGGTCCGGCTACGAGCAGTACTTC,CASRSGYEQYF
17,TRBV30,TRBJ2-3,-,-,TGTGCCTGGAGCCCGCGACTAGGAACCGGGGGAGCAGATACGCAGTATTTT,CAWSPRLGTGGADTQYF
15,TRBV30,TRBJ2-1,-,-,TGTGCCTGGATTAGACTTGACAGGGCGGGGGATGAGCAGTTCTTC,CAWIRLDRAGDEQFF
14,TRBV11-2,TRBJ2-1,-,-,TGTGCCAGCAGCTGGCAGCTCGGACTAAAAGGAGCGTTCTTC,CASSWQLGLKGAFF
16,TRBV28,TRBJ2-1,TRBD2,-,TGTGCCAGCATCTCTAGCGGGAGGGCCCCGGGTAATGAGCAGTTCTTC,CASISSGRAPGNEQFF
20,TRBV5-1,TRBJ2-1,TRBD2,-,TGCGCCAGCAGGCCCCTAGCGGCTAGCGGGAGGACAACCTATGGGAATGAGCAGTTCTTC,CASRPLAASGRTTYGNEQFF
14,TRBV27,TRBJ2-7,-,-,TGTGCCAGCAGTTCTTGGGGGCTCGAGTACGAGCAGTACTTC,CASSSWGLEYEQYF
15,TRBV10-3,TRBJ1-5,TRBD1,-,TGTGCCATCAGATCCGGGACAGATAGCAATCAGCCCCAGCATTTT,CAIRSGTDSNQPQHF
14,TRBV7-6,TRBJ2-5,-,-,TGTGCCAGCAGCTTAGTAGTATACCAAGAGACCCAGTACTTC,CASSLVVYQETQYF
15,TRBV14,TRBJ1-2,TRBD1,-,TGTGCCAGCAGCCAAAAGCGGACAGGCATCTATGGCTACACCTTC,CASSQKRTGIYGYTF
18,TRBV5-1,TRBJ2-5,-,-,TGCGCCAGCAGCCTTGACGTCGGGCCAGGGGCAGGCTCGGAGACCCAGTACTTC,CASSLDVGPGAGSETQYF
15,TRBV6-5,TRBJ1-6,-,-,TGTGCCAGCAGTTACTCGGGGGTGTATAATTCACCCCTCCACTTT,CASSYSGVYNSPLHF
14,TRBV19,TRBJ2-7,-,-,TGTGCCAGTGCAATGACAGCGACCGGGTACGAGCAGTACTTC,CASAMTATGYEQYF
15,TRBV6-6,TRBJ1-1,TRBD1,-,TGTGCCAGCAGTTACTTACAGGGGAAAACCGTGAAAGCTTTCTTT,CASSYLQGKTVKAFF
17,TRBV5-1,TRBJ2-6,TRBD2,-,TGCGCCAGCAGCGCGGGACTAGCGGGAGCTGGGGCCAACGTCCTGACTTTC,CASSAGLAGAGANVLTF
13,TRBV5-8,TRBJ1-2,-,once,TGTGCCAGCAGCTTCGGGCAGAACTATGGCTACACCTTC,CASSFGQNYGYTF
13,TRBV2,TRBJ2-5,-,-,TGTGCCAGCAGGAAGAACAGGAAAGAGACCCAGTACTTC,CASRKNRKETQYF
14,TRBV10-3,TRBJ1-2,-,-,TGTGCCATCCGACAGGCAGGGAGTGTCGATGGCTACACCTTC,CAIRQAGSVDGYTF
17,TRBV5-5,TRBJ2-1,-,-,TGTGCCAGCAGCTCCCTACGGGGGGACAGGTTATACAATGAGCAGTTCTTC,CASSSLRGDRLYNEQFF
14,TRBV5-1,TRBJ1-5,-,-,TGCGCCAGCAGCTTGGCAGGGGAGGGTCAGCCCCAGCATTTT,CASSLAGEGQPQHF
16,TRBV5-1,TRBJ2-5,-,-,TGCGCCAGCAGTGCCGGTACACAGATTTCAAAAGAGACCCAGTACTTC,CASSAGTQISKETQYF
18,TRBV18,TRBJ1-4,-,-,TGTGCCAGCTCACCACTACCCGGTTCGATCGCAACTAATGAAAAACTGTTTTTT,CASSPLPGSIATNEKLFF
10,TRBV29-1,TRBJ1-1,-,-,TGCAGCGTAGACAACACTGAAGCTTTCTTT,CSVDNTEAFF
16,TRBV7-8,TRBJ1-4,-,-,TGTGCCAGCAGCCCAGGTTGGGTTGGTGCTAATGAAAAACTGTTTTTT,CASSPGWVGANEKLFF
14,TRBV15,TRBJ1-5,-,-,TGTGCCACCAGCAGACAGGGAATTGGGGAGCCCCAGCATTTT,CATSRQGIGEPQHF
14,TRBV5-1,TRBJ1-2,-,-,TGCGCCAGCAGCTTGGAGAAGGGGGACTATGGCTACACCTTC,CASSLEKGDYGYTF
15,TRBV5-1,TRBJ2-3,-,-,TGCGCCAGCAGCCCATGGACTAAAAACACAGATACGCAGTATTTT,CASSPWTKNTDTQYF
14,TRBV5-1,TRBJ2-3,-,-,TGCGCCAGCAGCTTGGGGCTAATCACAGATACGCAGTATTTT,CASSLGLITDTQYF
13,TRBV18,TRBJ2-5,-,-,TGTGCCAGCTCACCCGCTACCGGAGAGACCCAGTACTTC,CASSPATGETQYF
16,TRBV7-9,TRBJ2-5,-,once,TGTGCCAGCAGCTTAGCTTTAACAGTTAACCAAGAGACCCAGTACTTC,CASSLALTVNQETQYF
13,TRBV30,TRBJ2-7,-,-,TGTGCCTGGAGCGAAGGTGGCTCCTACGAGCAGTACTTC,CAWSEGGSYEQYF
14,TRBV6-5,TRBJ2-7,-,-,TGTGCCAGCAGTGAACGGCACCTCTCCTACGAGCAGTACTTC,CASSERHLSYEQYF
17,TRBV10-3,TRBJ2-2,TRBD1,-,TGTGCCATCAGATGGGACAGGGGGCGGGCGAACACCGGGGAGCTGTTTTTT,CAIRWDRGRANTGELFF
17,TRBV5-4,TRBJ1-2,TRBD1,-,TGTGCCAGCAGAGCGACAGGGATCAGTCCCGCTAACTATGGCTACACCTTC,CASRATGISPANYGYTF
14,TRBV30,TRBJ2-2,-,-,TGTGCCTGGAGTCCCTGGGCGAACACCGGGGAGCTGTTTTTT,CAWSPWANTGELFF